This T cell receptor beta chain was identified in a study of T-cell memory formation after mild COVID-19. TCRdb passed the 5' RACE reads through MiXCR, listing each CDR3 protein once. The table lists just under 550,000 distinct CDR3 sequences, roughly 22% of them singletons, with around 12% in the top ten. Overall study results and limits: While clones contracting from day 15 to 85 were balanced between CD4 and CD8, later expanders leaned CD4+. Second-wave clones that peaked on day 37 lacked confirmed SARS-CoV-2 specificity. The main location of contracting CD4+ clones was CM and EM, and that of contracting CD8+ clones was EMRA.

Per germline, CDR1 KGHSH and CDR2 LQKENI. This CDR3 region has 13 residues. Trimming stripped 0 bases from V and 10 bases from J, with 10 bases between. In regard to this clonotype: Antigen unknown.

Sequencing was carried out using PBMCs or a T cell subset sorted from them (not recorded which). This chain uses TRBV18 with TRBJ2-1; D unresolved. The clonotype comes from an adult woman who had mild COVID-19 (a few samples of this study predate the infection). Cell type and time point are not known. CDR3 sequence reads: CASSPPTLLEQFF. The CDR3, as DNA: TGTGCCAGCTCACCACCGACCCTACTCGAGCAGTTCTTC.